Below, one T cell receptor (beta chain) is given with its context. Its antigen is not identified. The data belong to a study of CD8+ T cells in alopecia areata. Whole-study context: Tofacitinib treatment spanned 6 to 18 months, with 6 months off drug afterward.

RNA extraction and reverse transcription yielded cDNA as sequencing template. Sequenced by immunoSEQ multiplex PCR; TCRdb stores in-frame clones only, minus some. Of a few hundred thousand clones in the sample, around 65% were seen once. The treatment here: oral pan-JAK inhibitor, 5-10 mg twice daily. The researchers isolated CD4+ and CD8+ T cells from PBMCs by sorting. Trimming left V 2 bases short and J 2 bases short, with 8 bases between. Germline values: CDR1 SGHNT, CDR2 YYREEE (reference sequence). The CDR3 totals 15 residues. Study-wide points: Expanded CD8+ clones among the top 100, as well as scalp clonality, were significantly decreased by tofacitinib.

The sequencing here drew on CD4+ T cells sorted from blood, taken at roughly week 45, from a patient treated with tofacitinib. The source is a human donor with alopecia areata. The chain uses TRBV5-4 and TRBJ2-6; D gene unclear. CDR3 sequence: CASSFGPPGANVLTF. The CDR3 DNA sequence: TGTGCCAGCAGCTTCGGCCCGCCTGGGGCCAACGTCCTGACTTTC.